Each of the 16 T cell receptor beta chains below was sequenced from the same sample in a study of blood T cell repertoires in COVID-19 (TCRdb year 2020). Preparation of the library involved the immunoSEQ multiplex PCR assay. This is the immuneACCESS table as TCRdb keeps it, with only in-frame sequences that have V and J called. A part of the clones is gone; compared with another copy, unresolved V genes explain less than half, and the rest is unexplained. In this sample the table shows tens of thousands of clones, about 79% of which occur a single time. Together, the top ten hold 28% of the sample. Sequencing was performed on peripheral blood. Receptors were obtained from a man between 65 and 85 years old with acute or convalescent COVID-19.

This chain connects TRBV7-2 to TRBJ2-3, with TRBD2 matching 9 bases. This CDR3 is built from 15 residues. The V gene's germline CDR1 is SGHTA and CDR2 FQGNSA. After removal of 6 bases from V and 7 bases from J, the junction contained 11 bases not matched to a gene. As DNA, the CDR3 is TGTGCCAGCAGGGAGTCACTAGCGGGTGTAAATACGCAGTATTTT. As protein: CASRESLAGVNTQYF. Complete variable domain (other parts from reference TRBV7-2 and TRBJ2-3): GAGVSQSPSNKVTEKGKDVELRCDPISGHTALYWYRQSLGQGLEFLIYFQGNSAPDKSGLPSDRFSAERTGGSVSTLTIQRTQQEDSAVYLCASRESLAGVNTQYFGPGTRLTVL.

CDR3 bases: TGTGCCAGCAGCGACCCCGGACAGCTTGCTGTATCGTATGGCTACACCTTC. It specifies CASSDPGQLAVSYGYTF. The V and J genes are TRBV9 and TRBJ1-2; maybe TRBD1 (6 bases). The V end lost 3 bases, the J end lost 5 bases, and 23 bases lay between the germline ends. This CDR3 spans 17 amino acids. Germline CDR1 is SGDLS and CDR2 is YYNGEE. The full variable domain, its missing parts supplied by reference TRBV9 and TRBJ1-2, is DSGVTQTPKHLITATGQRVTLRCSPRSGDLSVYWYQQSLDQGLQFLIQYYNGEERAKGNILERFSAQQFPDLHSELNLSSLELGDSALYFCASSDPGQLAVSYGYTFGSGTRLTVV.

The gene calls are TRBV9 and TRBJ2-1; D might be TRBD1 (5 bases). CDR1 SGDLS and CDR2 YYNGEE come from the germline V gene. This CDR3 spans 13 amino acids. V was shortened by 5 bases and J by 5 bases, with 11 bases between the two germline ends. DNA for the CDR3: TGTGCCAGCAGTCAGACAGCAAACAATGAGCAGTTCTTC. The encoded protein is CASSQTANNEQFF. Full variable domain (outside the CDR3, taken from reference TRBV9 and TRBJ2-1): DSGVTQTPKHLITATGQRVTLRCSPRSGDLSVYWYQQSLDQGLQFLIQYYNGEERAKGNILERFSAQQFPDLHSELNLSSLELGDSALYFCASSQTANNEQFFGPGTRLTVL.

The chain couples TRBV21-1 to TRBJ1-6; the D segment call TRBD1 is taken from the table without a DNA check. TRBV21-1 is assigned pseudogene status. This CDR3 contains 15 residues. CDR3: CASSKGGQENSPLHF. The CDR3 DNA is TGTGCCAGCAGCAAGGGAGGACAGGAGAATTCACCCCTCCACTTT.

This clone was recorded only once. The chain recombines TRBV7-9 with TRBJ2-7, with a possible D match to TRBD2 (5 bases). This CDR3 region has 15 residues. Germline CDR1 and CDR2: SEHNR and FQNEAQ (reference sequence). V was trimmed by 5 bases and J by 4 bases, leaving 18 bases between them. CDR3 region: CASSHEVGTRYEQYF. Written as DNA, the CDR3 is TGTGCCAGCAGCCATGAGGTTGGTACTAGGTACGAGCAGTACTTC.

The chain joins TRBV5-4 to TRBJ2-2; 8 bases fit TRBD2. This CDR3 has 17 amino acids. Germline CDR1 is SGHNT and CDR2 is YYREEE (reference sequence). With V trimmed by 4 bases and J by 2 bases, 10 bases remained unmatched. As DNA, the CDR3 is TGTGCCAGCAGCCCCGCCGGTGTAGCGGGAAACACCGGGGAGCTGTTTTTT. This gives the protein CASSPAGVAGNTGELFF.

The sample holds a few counts of this clone. The CDR3 bases are TGTGCCAGCAGCACAACAGGGGGCCGCACTGAAGCTTTCTTT. Protein: CASSTTGGRTEAFF. The V gene is TRBV11-2, the J gene TRBJ1-1; the match to TRBD1 covers 9 bases. J lost 4 bases, V lost 5 bases, and 5 bases had no gene match. This CDR3 spans 14 amino acids. Germline loops: CDR1 SGHAT, CDR2 FQNNGV.

The chain joins TRBV19 to TRBJ1-2, with 7 bases lining up with TRBD1. This CDR3 is 14 amino acids long. V was pared by 7 bases and J by 4 bases, with 9 bases of the junction left unmatched. From germline, CDR1 is LNHDA and CDR2 SQIVND (reference sequence). The CDR3 reads CASISTGHFYGYTF. The CDR3 region has the DNA TGTGCCAGTATCTCGACAGGGCATTTCTATGGCTACACCTTC. Full variable domain (remainder filled in from reference TRBV19 and TRBJ1-2): DGGITQSPKYLFRKEGQNVTLSCEQNLNHDAMYWYRQDPGQGLRLIYYSQIVNDFQKGDIAEGYSVSREKKESFPLTVTSAQKNPTAFYLCASISTGHFYGYTFGSGTRLTVV.

V gene TRBV24-1 combines with J gene TRBJ1-2, with 7 bases aligning to TRBD1. The CDR3 has 14 residues. CDR1 is KGHDR and CDR2 is SFDVKD in the germline V gene. V shed 4 bases, J shed 7 bases, and the junction held 8 bases outside the gene matches. CDR3 sequence reads: CATSDPGQSSGYTF. For the CDR3, the DNA is TGTGCCACCAGTGACCCGGGACAGAGCTCTGGCTACACCTTC.

The J gene is TRBJ1-2, the V gene TRBV28; D gene unclear. V lost 1 base to trimming and J lost 0 bases, with 6 bases between them. This CDR3 contains 14 residues. Germline V gene lookup returns CDR1 MDHEN and CDR2 SYDVKM. The CDR3 DNA reads as TGTGCCAGCAGTTTATTGGCCGCTAACTATGGCTACACCTTC. Amino acids: CASSLLAANYGYTF.

CDR3 amino acids: CASSLGGTSVYNEQFF. As DNA, the CDR3 is TGTGCCAGCAGCTTAGGGGGGACTAGCGTCTACAATGAGCAGTTCTTC. The chain combines TRBV7-2 with TRBJ2-1; 10 bases are a match to TRBD2. CDR1 is SGHTA and CDR2 is FQGNSA in the germline V gene. The CDR3 is 16 amino acids. V was clipped by 1 base and J by 3 bases; unmatched bases: 3.

The chain uses TRBV2 and TRBJ2-3, with D uncertain. The CDR3 is 14 residues long. V lost 2 bases to trimming and J lost 0 bases, with 6 bases between them. Per the germline V gene, CDR1 is SNHLY and CDR2 is FYNNEI. DNA for the CDR3: TGTGCCAGCAGTGAATCGTCTAGCACAGATACGCAGTATTTT. The encoded protein is CASSESSSTDTQYF.

The chain combines TRBV28 with TRBJ1-3; D is ambiguous. Trimming pared 5 bases from V and 0 bases from J, leaving 14 bases between. The germline V gene encodes CDR1 MDHEN and CDR2 SYDVKM. This CDR3 comprises 16 residues. CDR3 sequence: CASSPPTLISGNTIYF. The CDR3 DNA is TGTGCCAGCAGTCCCCCGACTCTAATCTCTGGAAACACCATATATTTT. The whole variable domain, remainder taken from reference TRBV28 and TRBJ1-3, is DVKVTQSSRYLVKRTGEKVFLECVQDMDHENMFWYRQDPGLGLRLIYFSYDVKMKEKGDIPEGYSVSREKKERFSLILESASTNQTSMYLCASSPPTLISGNTIYFGEGSWLTVV.

J is TRBJ1-1 and V is TRBV19, with 8 bases that match TRBD1. CDR1 is LNHDA and CDR2 is SQIVND in the germline V gene (reference sequence). Germline trimming cut 7 bases from V and 5 bases from J; bases unmatched to any gene: 6. This CDR3 contains 13 residues. CDR3 sequence: CASIGQGATEAFF. The CDR3 DNA is TGTGCCAGTATTGGGCAGGGGGCGACTGAAGCTTTCTTT. The full variable domain, completed using reference TRBV19 and TRBJ1-1, is DGGITQSPKYLFRKEGQNVTLSCEQNLNHDAMYWYRQDPGQGLRLIYYSQIVNDFQKGDIAEGYSVSREKKESFPLTVTSAQKNPTAFYLCASIGQGATEAFFGQGTRLTVV.

The chain carries TRBV28 and TRBJ2-2, with 9 nucleotides matching TRBD2. CDR3 length equals 15 residues. From germline, CDR1 is MDHEN and CDR2 SYDVKM. V gave up 3 bases and J gave up 6 bases; unmatched junction bases: 5. The chain's CDR3 is CASSLSSGGPGELFF. The CDR3, as DNA: TGTGCCAGCAGTTTGTCGAGCGGGGGGCCCGGGGAGCTGTTTTTT.

The chain links TRBV5-5 to TRBJ1-5, with TRBD1 identical over 8 bases. The V and J ends lost 3 bases and 3 bases, in that order; junction bases with no gene match: 2. This CDR3 is built from 14 residues. The V gene's germline CDR1 is SGHKS and CDR2 YYEKEE (reference sequence). CDR3 DNA sequence: TGTGCCAGCAGCTCACAGGGGGTCAATCAGCCCCAGCATTTT. Amino acid sequence: CASSSQGVNQPQHF.